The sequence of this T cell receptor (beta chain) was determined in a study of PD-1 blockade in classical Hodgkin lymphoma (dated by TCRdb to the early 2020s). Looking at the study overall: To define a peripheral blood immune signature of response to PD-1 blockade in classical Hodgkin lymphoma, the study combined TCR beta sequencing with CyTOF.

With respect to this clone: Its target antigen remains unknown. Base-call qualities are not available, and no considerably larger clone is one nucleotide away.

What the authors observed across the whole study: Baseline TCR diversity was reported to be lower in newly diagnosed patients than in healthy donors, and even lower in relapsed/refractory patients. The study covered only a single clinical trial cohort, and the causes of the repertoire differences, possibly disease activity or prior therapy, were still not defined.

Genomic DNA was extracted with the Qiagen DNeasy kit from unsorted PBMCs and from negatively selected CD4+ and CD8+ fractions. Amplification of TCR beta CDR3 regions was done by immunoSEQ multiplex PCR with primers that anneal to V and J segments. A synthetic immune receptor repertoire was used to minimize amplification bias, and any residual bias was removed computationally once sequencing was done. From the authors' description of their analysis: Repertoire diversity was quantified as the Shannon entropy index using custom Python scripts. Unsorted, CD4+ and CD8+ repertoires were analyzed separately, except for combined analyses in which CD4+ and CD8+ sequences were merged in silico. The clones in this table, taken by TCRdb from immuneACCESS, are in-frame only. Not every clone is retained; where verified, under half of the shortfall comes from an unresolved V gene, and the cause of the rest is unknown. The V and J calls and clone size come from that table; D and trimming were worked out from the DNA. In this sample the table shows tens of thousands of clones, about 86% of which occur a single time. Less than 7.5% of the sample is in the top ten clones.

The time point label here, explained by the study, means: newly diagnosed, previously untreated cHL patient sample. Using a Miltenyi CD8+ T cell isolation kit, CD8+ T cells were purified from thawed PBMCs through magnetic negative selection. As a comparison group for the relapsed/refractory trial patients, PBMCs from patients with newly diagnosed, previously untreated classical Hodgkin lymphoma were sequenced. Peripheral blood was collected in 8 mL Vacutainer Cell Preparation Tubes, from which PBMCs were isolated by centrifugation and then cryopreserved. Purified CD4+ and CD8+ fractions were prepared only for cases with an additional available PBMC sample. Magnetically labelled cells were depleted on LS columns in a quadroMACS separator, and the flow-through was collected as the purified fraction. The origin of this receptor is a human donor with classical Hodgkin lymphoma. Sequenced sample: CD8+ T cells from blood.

The nucleotide sequence reads TGTGCCTGGAGTGTATCGGTCCTCACCGGGGAGCTGTTTTTT. This encodes CAWSVSVLTGELFF. The chain couples TRBV30 to TRBJ2-2, with the D gene call left open. The germline ends are 9 bases apart after V is trimmed by 0 bases and J by 4 bases. Looking up the germline V gene (reference sequence) yields CDR1 GTSNPN and CDR2 SVGIG. Taken from cysteine to phenylalanine, the CDR3 has 14 residues. Here the CDR3 DNA is all that survives: 42 bases in frame from base 1.